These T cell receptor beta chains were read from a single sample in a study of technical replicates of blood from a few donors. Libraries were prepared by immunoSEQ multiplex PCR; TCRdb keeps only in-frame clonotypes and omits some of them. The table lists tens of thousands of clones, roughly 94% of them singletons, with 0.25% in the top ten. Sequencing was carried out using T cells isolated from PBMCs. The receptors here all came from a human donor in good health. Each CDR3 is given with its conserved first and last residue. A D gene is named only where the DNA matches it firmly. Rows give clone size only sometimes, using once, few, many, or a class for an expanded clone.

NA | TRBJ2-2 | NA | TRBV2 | TGTGCCAGCAGTGAGAGGGTCCCCGGGGAGCTGTTTTTT | CASSERVPGELFF
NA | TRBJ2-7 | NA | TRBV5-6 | TGTGCCAGCAGCTTGGGGATTAGCGTCACGGCCGAGCAGTACTTC | CASSLGISVTAEQYF
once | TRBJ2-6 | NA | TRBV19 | TGTGCCAGTAGTGGGGGGTATAGGACAGGGGCCAACGTCCTGACTTTC | CASSGGYRTGANVLTF
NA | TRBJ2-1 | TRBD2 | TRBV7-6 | TGTGCCAGCAGACGAGGGACTAGCGGAGTTCCTTCCTACAATGAGCAGTTCTTC | CASRRGTSGVPSYNEQFF
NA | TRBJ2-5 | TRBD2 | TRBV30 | TGTGCCTGGAACCCAGCGGGGTTAGACTTAGAGACCCAGTACTTC | CAWNPAGLDLETQYF
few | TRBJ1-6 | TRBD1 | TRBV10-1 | TGCGCCAGCAGGTCGGGACAGGGTTCACCCCTCCACTTT | CASRSGQGSPLHF
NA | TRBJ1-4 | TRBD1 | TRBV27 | TGTGCCAGCAGTCTGATGCGTTATGAGACAGGGCCGAATGAAAAACTGTTTTTT | CASSLMRYETGPNEKLFF
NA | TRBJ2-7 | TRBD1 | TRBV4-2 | TGTGCCAGCAGCCTAGCCCCGGGACAGACTTCTTACGAGCAGTACTTC | CASSLAPGQTSYEQYF
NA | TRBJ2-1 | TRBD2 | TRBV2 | TGTGCCAGCAACGAACAGAGTAGCGGGGGGGACAATGAGCAGTTCTTC | CASNEQSSGGDNEQFF
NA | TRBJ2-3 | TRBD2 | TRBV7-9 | TGTGCCAGCAGAAAAGACCTAGCGGGGGGGCCAGGAGATACGCAGTATTTT | CASRKDLAGGPGDTQYF
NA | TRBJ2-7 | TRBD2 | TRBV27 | TGTGCCAGCAGTTTTCTATCTAGCGGGAGATCCTACGAGCAGTACTTC | CASSFLSSGRSYEQYF
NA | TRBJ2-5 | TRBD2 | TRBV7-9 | TGTGCCAGCAGCCCGACTAGCGGAGATCAAGAGACCCAGTACTTC | CASSPTSGDQETQYF
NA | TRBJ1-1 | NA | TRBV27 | TGTGCCAGCAGTTTAAACTCAGGCCTCACAGAAGCTTTCTTT | CASSLNSGLTEAFF
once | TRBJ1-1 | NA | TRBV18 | TGTGCCAGCTCACCCAGGGAGGAGAACACTGAAGCTTTCTTT | CASSPREENTEAFF
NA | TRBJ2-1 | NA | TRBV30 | TGTGCCTGGAGCCCCTCCCTCAATGAGCAGTTCTTC | CAWSPSLNEQFF
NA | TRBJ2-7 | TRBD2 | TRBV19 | TGTGCCAGTAGTTTTATGACTAGCGGGAAGCTCTACGAGCAGTACTTC | CASSFMTSGKLYEQYF
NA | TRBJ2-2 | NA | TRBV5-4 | TGTGCCAGCAGCTTAGGACACTCGAACACCGGGGAGCTGTTTTTT | CASSLGHSNTGELFF
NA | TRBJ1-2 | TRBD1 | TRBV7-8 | TGTGCCAGCAGCTATACAGGGGGCGCGGTCGGTGGCTACACCTTC | CASSYTGGAVGGYTF
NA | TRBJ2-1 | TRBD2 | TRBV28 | TGTGCCAGCAGACTTATTGGGGGACTAGCGGGAGTAGGGGACAATGAGCAGTTCTTC | CASRLIGGLAGVGDNEQFF